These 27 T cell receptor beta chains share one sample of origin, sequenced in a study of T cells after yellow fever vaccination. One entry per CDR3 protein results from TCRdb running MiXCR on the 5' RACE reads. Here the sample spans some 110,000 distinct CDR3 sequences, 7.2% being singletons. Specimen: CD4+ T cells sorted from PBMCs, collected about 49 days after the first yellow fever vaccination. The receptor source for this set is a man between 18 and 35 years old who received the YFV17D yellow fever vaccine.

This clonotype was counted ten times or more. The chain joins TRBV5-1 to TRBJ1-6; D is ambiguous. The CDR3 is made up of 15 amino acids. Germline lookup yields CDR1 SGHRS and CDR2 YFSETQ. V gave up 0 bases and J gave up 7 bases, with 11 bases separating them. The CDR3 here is CASSLGVPGNSPLHF. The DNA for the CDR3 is TGCGCCAGCAGCTTGGGGGTACCGGGCAATTCACCCCTCCACTTT. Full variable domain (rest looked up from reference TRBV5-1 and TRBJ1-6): KAGVTQTPRYLIKTRGQQVTLSCSPISGHRSVSWYQQTPGQGLQFLFEYFSETQRNKGNFPGRFSGRQFSNSRSEMNVSTLELGDSALYLCASSLGVPGNSPLHFGNGTRLTVT.

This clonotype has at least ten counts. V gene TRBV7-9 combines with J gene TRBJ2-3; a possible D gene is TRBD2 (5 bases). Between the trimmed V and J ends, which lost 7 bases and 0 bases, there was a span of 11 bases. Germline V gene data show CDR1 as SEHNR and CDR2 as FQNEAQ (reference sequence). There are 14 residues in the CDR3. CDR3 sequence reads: CASNQRPSTDTQYF. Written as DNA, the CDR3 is TGTGCCAGCAATCAGCGGCCTAGCACAGATACGCAGTATTTT.

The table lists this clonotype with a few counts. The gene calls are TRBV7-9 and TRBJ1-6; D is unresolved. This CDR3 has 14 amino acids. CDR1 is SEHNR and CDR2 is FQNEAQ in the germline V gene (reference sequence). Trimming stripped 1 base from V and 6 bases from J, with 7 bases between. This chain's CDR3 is CASSLGRGNSPLHF. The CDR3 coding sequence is TGTGCCAGCAGCTTAGGACGGGGTAATTCACCCCTCCACTTT.

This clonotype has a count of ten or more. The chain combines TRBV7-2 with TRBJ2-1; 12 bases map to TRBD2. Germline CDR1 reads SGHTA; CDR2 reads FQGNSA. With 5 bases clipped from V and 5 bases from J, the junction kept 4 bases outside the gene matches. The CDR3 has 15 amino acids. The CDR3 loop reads CASSLGLAGNNEQFF. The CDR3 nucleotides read TGTGCCAGCAGCCTCGGACTAGCGGGAAACAATGAGCAGTTCTTC. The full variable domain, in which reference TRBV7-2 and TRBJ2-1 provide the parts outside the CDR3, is GAGVSQSPSNKVTEKGKDVELRCDPISGHTALYWYRQSLGQGLEFLIYFQGNSAPDKSGLPSDRFSAERTGGSVSTLTIQRTQQEDSAVYLCASSLGLAGNNEQFFGPGTRLTVL.

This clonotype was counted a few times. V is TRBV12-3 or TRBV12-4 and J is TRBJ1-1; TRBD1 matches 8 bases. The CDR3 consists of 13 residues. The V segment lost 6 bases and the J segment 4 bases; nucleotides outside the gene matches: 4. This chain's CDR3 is CASRFRGLTEAFF. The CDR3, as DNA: TGTGCCAGCAGATTCAGGGGGCTCACTGAAGCTTTCTTT.

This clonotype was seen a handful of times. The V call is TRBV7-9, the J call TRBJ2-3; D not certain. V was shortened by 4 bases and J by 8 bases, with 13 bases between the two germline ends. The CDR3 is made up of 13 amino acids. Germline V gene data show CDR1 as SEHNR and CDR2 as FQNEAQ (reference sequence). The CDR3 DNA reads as TGTGCCAGCAGCTCAGACCGTGTGCTTACGCAGTATTTT. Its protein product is CASSSDRVLTQYF.

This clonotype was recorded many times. CDR3 sequence reads: CAIGSGTGYNSPLHF. CDR3 sequence (DNA): TGTGCCATCGGATCCGGGACAGGGTATAATTCACCCCTCCACTTT. The V and J genes are TRBV7-9 and TRBJ1-6; 9 nucleotides align to TRBD1. J gave up 4 bases and V 10 bases, and 8 bases lay outside the gene matches. CDR1 is SEHNR, CDR2 FQNEAQ, per germline (reference sequence). This CDR3 has 15 amino acids.

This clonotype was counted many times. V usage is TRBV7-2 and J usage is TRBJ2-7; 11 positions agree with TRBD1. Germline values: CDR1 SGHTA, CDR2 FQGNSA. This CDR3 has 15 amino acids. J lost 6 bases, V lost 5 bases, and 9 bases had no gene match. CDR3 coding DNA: TGTGCCAGCAGCCCGGACAGGGGGCGTCTTGGCGAGCAGTACTTC. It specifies CASSPDRGRLGEQYF.

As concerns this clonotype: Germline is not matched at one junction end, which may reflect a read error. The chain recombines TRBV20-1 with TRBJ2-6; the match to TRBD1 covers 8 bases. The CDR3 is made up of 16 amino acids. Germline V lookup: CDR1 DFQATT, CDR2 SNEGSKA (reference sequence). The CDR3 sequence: CSASRTGTSGANLLTF. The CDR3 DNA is TGCAGTGCTAGTCGGACAGGGACCTCTGGGGCCAACCTCCTGACTTTC.

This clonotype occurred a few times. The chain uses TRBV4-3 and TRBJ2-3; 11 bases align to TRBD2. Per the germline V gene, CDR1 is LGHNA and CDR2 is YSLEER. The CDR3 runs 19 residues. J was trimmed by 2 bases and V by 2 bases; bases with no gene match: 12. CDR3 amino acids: CASSQTPELAGASTDTQYF. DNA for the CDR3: TGCGCCAGCAGCCAAACACCGGAACTAGCGGGGGCCTCCACAGATACGCAGTATTTT.

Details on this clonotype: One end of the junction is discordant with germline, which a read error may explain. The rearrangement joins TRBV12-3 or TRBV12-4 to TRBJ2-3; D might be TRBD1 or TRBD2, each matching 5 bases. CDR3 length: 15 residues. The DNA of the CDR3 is TGTGCCGGCAGTCCGTTGGCAGGGAGAACAGATACGCAGTATTTT. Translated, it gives CAGSPLAGRTDTQYF.

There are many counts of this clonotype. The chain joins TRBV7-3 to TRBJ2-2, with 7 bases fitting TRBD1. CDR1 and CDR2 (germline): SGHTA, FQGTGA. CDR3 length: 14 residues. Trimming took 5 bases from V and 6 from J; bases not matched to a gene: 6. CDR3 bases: TGTGCCAGCAGCCAAACAGGGGCGCCCGGGGAGCTGTTTTTT. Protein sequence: CASSQTGAPGELFF.

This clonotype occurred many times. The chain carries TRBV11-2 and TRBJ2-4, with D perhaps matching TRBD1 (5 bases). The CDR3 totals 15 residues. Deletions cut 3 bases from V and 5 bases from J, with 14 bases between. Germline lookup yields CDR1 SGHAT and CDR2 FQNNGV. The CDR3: CASSFSPATENIQYF. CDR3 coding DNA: TGTGCCAGCAGCTTTTCCCCTGCGACAGAAAACATTCAGTACTTC.

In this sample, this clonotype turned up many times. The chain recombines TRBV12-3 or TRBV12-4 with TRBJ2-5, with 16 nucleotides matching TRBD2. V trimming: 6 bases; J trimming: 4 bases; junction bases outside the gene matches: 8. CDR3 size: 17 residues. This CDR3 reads CASSLGLAGGTAETQYF. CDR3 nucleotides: TGTGCCAGCAGCCTGGGACTAGCGGGGGGGACAGCAGAGACCCAGTACTTC.

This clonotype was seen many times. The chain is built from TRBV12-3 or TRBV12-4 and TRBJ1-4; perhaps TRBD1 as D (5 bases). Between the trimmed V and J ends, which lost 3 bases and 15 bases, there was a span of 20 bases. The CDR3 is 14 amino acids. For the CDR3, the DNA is TGTGCCAGCAGTTTTTGGTCAGGGCGAGGTGGGGTGTTTTTT. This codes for CASSFWSGRGGVFF.

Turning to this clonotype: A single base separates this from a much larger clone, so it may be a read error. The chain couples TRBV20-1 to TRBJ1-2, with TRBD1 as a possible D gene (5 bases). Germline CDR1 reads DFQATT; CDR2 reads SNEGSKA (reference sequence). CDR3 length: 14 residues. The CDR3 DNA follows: TGCAGTGCTAGAGCCCAGGGCGCTAAGTATGGCTACACCTTC. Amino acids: CSARAQGAKYGYTF.

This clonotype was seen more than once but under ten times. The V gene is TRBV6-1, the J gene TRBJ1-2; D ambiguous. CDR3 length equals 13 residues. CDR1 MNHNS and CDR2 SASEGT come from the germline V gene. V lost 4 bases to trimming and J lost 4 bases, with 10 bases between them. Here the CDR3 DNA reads TGTGCCAGCAGTGGGAGGGTAGTCTATGGCTACACCTTC. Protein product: CASSGRVVYGYTF.

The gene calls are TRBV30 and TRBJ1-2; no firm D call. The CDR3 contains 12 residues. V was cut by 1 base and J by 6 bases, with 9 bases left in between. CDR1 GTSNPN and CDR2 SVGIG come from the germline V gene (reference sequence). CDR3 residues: CAWSEGLDGYTF. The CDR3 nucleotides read TGTGCCTGGAGTGAAGGGCTGGATGGCTACACCTTC.

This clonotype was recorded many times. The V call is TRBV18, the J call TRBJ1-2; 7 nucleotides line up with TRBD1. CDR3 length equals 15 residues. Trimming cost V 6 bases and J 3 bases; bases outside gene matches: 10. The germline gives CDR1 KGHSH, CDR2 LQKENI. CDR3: CASSNTGVGDYGYTF. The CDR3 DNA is TGTGCCAGCTCGAATACAGGGGTTGGGGACTATGGCTACACCTTC.

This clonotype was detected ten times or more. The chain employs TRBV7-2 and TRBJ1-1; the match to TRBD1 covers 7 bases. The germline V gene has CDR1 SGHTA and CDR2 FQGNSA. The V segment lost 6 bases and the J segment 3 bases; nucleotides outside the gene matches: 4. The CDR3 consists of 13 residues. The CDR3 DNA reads TGTGCCAGCAGATTTACAGGGGACACTGAAGCTTTCTTT. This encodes CASRFTGDTEAFF.

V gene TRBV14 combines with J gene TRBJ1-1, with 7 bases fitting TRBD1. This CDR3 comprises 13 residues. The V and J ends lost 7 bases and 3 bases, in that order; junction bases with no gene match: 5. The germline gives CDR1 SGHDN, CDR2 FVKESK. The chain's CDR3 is CASIQQGDTEAFF. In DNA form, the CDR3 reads TGTGCCAGCATCCAGCAGGGGGACACTGAAGCTTTCTTT.

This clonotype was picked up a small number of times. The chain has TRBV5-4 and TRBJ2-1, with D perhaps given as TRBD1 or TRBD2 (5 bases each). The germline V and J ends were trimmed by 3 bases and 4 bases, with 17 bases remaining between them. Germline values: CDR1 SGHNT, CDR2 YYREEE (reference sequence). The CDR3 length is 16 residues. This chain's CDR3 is CASSSGTKRTYNEQFF. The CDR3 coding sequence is TGTGCCAGCAGCTCTGGGACCAAGAGGACTTACAATGAGCAGTTCTTC.

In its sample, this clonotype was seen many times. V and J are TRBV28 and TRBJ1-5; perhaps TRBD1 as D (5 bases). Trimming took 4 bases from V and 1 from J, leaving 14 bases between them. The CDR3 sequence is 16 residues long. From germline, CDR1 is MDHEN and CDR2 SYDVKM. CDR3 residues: CASSSGPGPSNQPQHF. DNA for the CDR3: TGTGCCAGCAGTTCCGGACCGGGGCCGAGCAATCAGCCCCAGCATTTT.

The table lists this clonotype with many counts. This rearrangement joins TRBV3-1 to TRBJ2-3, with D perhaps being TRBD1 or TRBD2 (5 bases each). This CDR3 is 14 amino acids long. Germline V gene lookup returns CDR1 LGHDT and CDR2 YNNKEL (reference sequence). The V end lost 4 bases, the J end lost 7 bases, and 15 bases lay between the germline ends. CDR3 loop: CASSRESGRNTQYF. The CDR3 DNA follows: TGTGCCAGCAGCCGCGAGTCGGGGCGGAATACGCAGTATTTT.

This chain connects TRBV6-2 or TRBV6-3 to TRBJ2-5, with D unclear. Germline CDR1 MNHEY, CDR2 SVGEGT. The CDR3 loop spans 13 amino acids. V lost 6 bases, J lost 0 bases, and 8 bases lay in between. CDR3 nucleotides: TGTGCCAGCAGAACCAGGTACCAAGAGACCCAGTACTTC. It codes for CASRTRYQETQYF.

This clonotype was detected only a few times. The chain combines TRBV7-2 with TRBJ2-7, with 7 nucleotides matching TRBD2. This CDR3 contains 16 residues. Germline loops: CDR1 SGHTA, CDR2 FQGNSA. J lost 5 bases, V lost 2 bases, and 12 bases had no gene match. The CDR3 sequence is CASSLSRGDGIHEQYF. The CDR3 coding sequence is TGTGCCAGCAGCTTATCCCGGGGGGATGGTATCCACGAGCAGTACTTC.

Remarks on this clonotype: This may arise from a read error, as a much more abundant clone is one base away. In DNA, the CDR3 is TGTGCCAGCAGTGATACAGGGCCCCCAGATACGCAGTATTTT. It encodes CASSDTGPPDTQYF. This chain links TRBV12-3 or TRBV12-4 with TRBJ2-3; tentative D call: TRBD1 (6 bases). The V gene lost 5 bases and the J gene lost 4 bases, with 13 bases spanning the gap. The CDR3 has 14 residues.